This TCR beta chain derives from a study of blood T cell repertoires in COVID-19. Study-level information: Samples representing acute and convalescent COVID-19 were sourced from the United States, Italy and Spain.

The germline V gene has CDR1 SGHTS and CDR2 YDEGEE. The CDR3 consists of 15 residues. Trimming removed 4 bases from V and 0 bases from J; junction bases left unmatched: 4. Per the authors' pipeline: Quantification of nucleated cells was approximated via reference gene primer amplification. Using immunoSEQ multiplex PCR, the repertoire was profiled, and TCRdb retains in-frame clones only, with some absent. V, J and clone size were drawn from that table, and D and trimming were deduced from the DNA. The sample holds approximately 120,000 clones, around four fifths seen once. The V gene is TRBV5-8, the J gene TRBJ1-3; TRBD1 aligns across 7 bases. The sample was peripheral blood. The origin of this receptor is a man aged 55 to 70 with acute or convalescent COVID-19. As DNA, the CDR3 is TGTGCCAGCAGCACCGGGACAGCCTCTGGAAACACCATATATTTT. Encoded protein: CASSTGTASGNTIYF. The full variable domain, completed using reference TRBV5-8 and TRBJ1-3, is EAGVTQSPTHLIKTRGQQATLRCSPISGHTSVYWYQQALGLGLQFLLWYDEGEERNRGNFPPRFSGRQFPNYSSELNVNALELEDSALYLCASSTGTASGNTIYFGEGSWLTVV.